Listed here are 29 T cell receptor beta chains from one sample, sequenced in a study of blood T cell repertoires in COVID-19. The method was immunoSEQ multiplex PCR; TCRdb's version includes in-frame clones alone and lacks a portion of them. The table records nearly 250,000 clones, around nine tenths of them present only once. Sequenced: peripheral blood. The source is a woman aged 60 to 75 who had recovered from COVID-19.

The chain employs TRBV7-2 and TRBJ1-1; no reliable D call. The CDR3 extends over 15 amino acids. CDR1 is SGHTA and CDR2 is FQGNSA in the germline V gene. V lost 3 bases and J 0 bases, leaving 11 bases between the germline ends. The CDR3 loop is CASSFRVEVNTEAFF. The CDR3 bases are TGTGCCAGCAGCTTTCGGGTTGAGGTGAACACTGAAGCTTTCTTT.

The chain is built from TRBV14 and TRBJ2-7, with 11 bases lining up with TRBD2. This CDR3 is 16 amino acids long. Germline V CDR1 and CDR2: SGHDN, FVKESK. The J segment lost 3 bases and the V segment lost 1 base, leaving 5 bases of the junction unmatched. In nucleotides, the CDR3 is TGTGCCAGCAGCCAAGGGTTGGGACTAGCGGACTACGAGCAGTACTTC. Its protein is CASSQGLGLADYEQYF.

This chain joins TRBV15 and TRBJ1-4; unclear D gene. From germline, CDR1 is LNHNV and CDR2 YYDKDF (reference sequence). Trimming left V 2 bases short and J 3 bases short, with 7 bases between. This CDR3 is 14 amino acids long. Here the CDR3 reads CATSRSVSNEKLFF. DNA for the CDR3: TGTGCCACCAGCAGATCGGTTTCTAATGAAAAACTGTTTTTT.

The chain carries TRBV5-1 and TRBJ2-3; TRBD2 matches 8 bases. The CDR3 runs to 15 residues. Germline V CDR1 and CDR2: SGHRS, YFSETQ. J gave up 3 bases and V 0 bases, and 3 bases lay outside the gene matches. The CDR3 sequence is CASSLAGGETDTQYF. The CDR3 nucleotides are TGCGCCAGCAGCTTGGCGGGAGGGGAGACAGATACGCAGTATTTT.

The chain employs TRBV11-2 and TRBJ2-7; TRBD2 matches 7 bases. Germline trimming cut 6 bases from V and 2 bases from J; bases unmatched to any gene: 7. The CDR3 covers 14 residues. In germline, CDR1 is SGHAT, CDR2 FQNNGV. The CDR3: CASRKAGDPYEQYF. CDR3 coding DNA: TGTGCCAGCAGGAAGGCGGGGGACCCCTACGAGCAGTACTTC.

The sample holds a few counts of this clone. The chain's CDR3 is CASSLNLPGSSGANVLTF. CDR3 sequence (DNA): TGTGCCAGCAGCTTAAACCTACCCGGTTCCTCTGGGGCCAACGTCCTGACTTTC. The J gene is TRBJ2-6, the V gene TRBV7-2; D gene ambiguous. Germline V CDR1 and CDR2: SGHTA, FQGNSA. The CDR3 is 18 amino acids. V was shortened by 2 bases and J by 0 bases, with 14 bases between the two germline ends.

This clone has only one observation. This chain joins TRBV28 and TRBJ2-1, with D unclear. V gave up 0 bases and J gave up 7 bases, with 10 bases separating them. Germline assignment: CDR1 MDHEN and CDR2 SYDVKM. The CDR3 covers 14 residues. CDR3 residues: CASSLWLPRNEQFF. In nucleotides, the CDR3 is TGTGCCAGCAGTTTATGGCTCCCCAGGAATGAGCAGTTCTTC.

This clone was seen only a few times. The rearrangement joins TRBV7-9 to TRBJ1-1; possible D gene TRBD1, 6 bases. Germline CDR1 reads SEHNR; CDR2 reads FQNEAQ (reference sequence). Trimming removed 10 bases at V and 5 bases at J, with 26 bases between. The CDR3 extends over 16 amino acids. The CDR3 DNA follows: TGTGCCATTCATACAGGGCGCCCGAGGTATCCGACTGAAGCTTTCTTT. This gives the protein CAIHTGRPRYPTEAFF. Looking up the rest from reference TRBV7-9 and TRBJ1-1 gives the full variable domain: DTGVSQNPRHKITKRGQNVTFRCDPISEHNRLYWYRQTLGQGPEFLTYFQNEAQLEKSRLLSDRFSAERPKGSFSTLEIQRTEQGDSAMYLCAIHTGRPRYPTEAFFGQGTRLTVV.

This CDR3 reads CASSQGQGAYEKLFF. CDR3 DNA sequence: TGTGCCAGCAGCCAAGGACAGGGGGCATATGAAAAACTGTTTTTT. This chain uses TRBV3-1 (or the pseudogene TRBV3-2) with TRBJ1-4; 10 bases line up with TRBD1. V lost 1 base, J lost 6 bases, and 2 bases stayed unmatched. CDR3 size: 15 residues. Looked up from germline, CDR1 is LGHDT and CDR2 is YNNKEL (reference sequence).

The chain has TRBV10-3 and TRBJ1-2, with TRBD1 matching over 9 bases. In germline, CDR1 is ENHRY, CDR2 SYGVKD. J lost 7 bases, V lost 10 bases, and 1 base had no gene match. The CDR3 has 10 amino acids. CDR3 in DNA: TGTGCCACGGGACAGGGTGGCTACACCTTC. This encodes CATGQGGYTF.

The rearrangement uses TRBV15 and TRBJ2-7; the D gene is possibly TRBD2 (5 bases). The CDR3 totals 13 residues. CDR1 and CDR2 (germline): LNHNV, YYDKDF (reference sequence). V was clipped by 0 bases and J by 4 bases, with 7 bases between them. CDR3 sequence (DNA): TGTGCCACCAGCAGAGATTCGGGGTACGAGCAGTACTTC. Protein: CATSRDSGYEQYF.

DNA for the CDR3: TGTGCCAGTAGACAGGGGATAAGGTCCGGGGAGCTGTTTTTT. Protein: CASRQGIRSGELFF. This chain joins TRBV19 and TRBJ2-2, with TRBD1 identical over 7 bases. Germline trimming cut 6 bases from V and 6 bases from J; bases unmatched to any gene: 7. Germline loops: CDR1 LNHDA, CDR2 SQIVND (reference sequence). The CDR3 has 14 amino acids.

The genes are TRBV6-6 and TRBJ1-2; possible D gene TRBD1, 5 bases. V lost 6 bases and J 8 bases, leaving 13 bases between the germline ends. Germline assignment: CDR1 MNHNY and CDR2 SVGAGI (reference sequence). The CDR3 covers 12 residues. The CDR3 DNA reads as TGTGCCAGCAGGGCCGGGACTGCAGGCTACACCTTC. Its protein is CASRAGTAGYTF.

The chain recombines TRBV5-1 with TRBJ1-1; a possible D gene is TRBD1 (6 bases). With 2 bases removed from V and 6 bases from J, the gap between germline ends came to 11 bases. The V gene's germline CDR1 is SGHRS and CDR2 YFSETQ. This CDR3 has 13 residues. The CDR3 DNA reads TGCGCCAGCAGCTTTTGGTCAGGGGCTGAAGCTTTCTTT. Protein sequence: CASSFWSGAEAFF.

V usage is TRBV12-3 or TRBV12-4 and J usage is TRBJ2-3; D is uncertain. CDR3 size: 13 residues. The V end was cut by 2 bases, the J end by 3 bases, with 6 bases between. The CDR3 nucleotides read TGTGCCAGCAGTTTACCCAGTACAGATACGCAGTATTTT. Its translation: CASSLPSTDTQYF.

The chain employs TRBV4-2 and TRBJ1-5; D perhaps matches TRBD1 (5 bases). V lost 0 bases and J 2 bases, leaving 11 bases between the germline ends. From germline, CDR1 is LGHNA and CDR2 YNFKEQ. The CDR3 contains 16 residues. CDR3 DNA sequence: TGTGCCAGCAGCCAAGATCTGATAGGGGGCAATCAGCCCCAGCATTTT. Translated: CASSQDLIGGNQPQHF.

The chain is built from TRBV28 and TRBJ1-2; 9 bases line up with TRBD1. V trimming: 10 bases; J trimming: 8 bases; junction bases outside the gene matches: 14. This CDR3 region has 14 residues. From germline, CDR1 is MDHEN and CDR2 SYDVKM. The CDR3, as DNA: TGTGCCACCTGGTGGGGAACAGGGGGCACAGGCTACACCTTC. Translation: CATWWGTGGTGYTF.

The V call is TRBV2, the J call TRBJ2-1; D is possibly TRBD1 (6 bases). Trimming cost V 3 bases and J 5 bases, with 14 bases left between them. The CDR3 spans 15 residues. The germline CDR1 and CDR2 sequences are SNHLY and FYNNEI. In nucleotides, the CDR3 is TGTGCCAGCAGTGAGGGTAGGGGGTTCCACAATGAGCAGTTCTTC. Protein product: CASSEGRGFHNEQFF.

This clone occurred a few times. The V gene is TRBV6-5, the J gene TRBJ1-2, with D hard to call. The CDR3 totals 12 residues. Germline loops: CDR1 MNHEY, CDR2 SVGAGI. V was shortened by 7 bases and J by 4 bases, with 10 bases between the two germline ends. The CDR3 sequence: CASMRAGYGYTF. CDR3 sequence (DNA): TGTGCCAGCATGCGGGCAGGCTATGGCTACACCTTC.

The rearrangement links TRBV10-2 to TRBJ2-1; 7 bases align to TRBD1. This CDR3 is built from 14 residues. After removal of 6 bases from V and 2 bases from J, the junction contained 4 bases not matched to a gene. Germline-derived CDR1 and CDR2 are WSHSY and SAAADI. The DNA for the CDR3 is TGCGCCAGCAGGTCCGGGACAGCCTACAATGAGCAGTTCTTC. Translating it yields CASRSGTAYNEQFF.

This rearrangement joins TRBV7-6 to TRBJ2-7, with 14 nucleotides matching TRBD2. The J segment lost 1 base and the V segment lost 2 bases, leaving 4 bases of the junction unmatched. Looked up from germline, CDR1 is SGHVS and CDR2 is FNYEAQ. This CDR3 spans 17 amino acids. CDR3 sequence reads: CASSLRLAGGLSYEQYF. The CDR3 DNA follows: TGTGCCAGCAGCTTAAGACTAGCGGGGGGGCTGTCCTACGAGCAGTACTTC.

V usage is TRBV3-1 (or the pseudogene TRBV3-2) and J usage is TRBJ2-3; possibly TRBD1 for D (6 bases). CDR3 length: 14 residues. In germline, CDR1 is LGHDT, CDR2 YNNKEL (reference sequence). Trimming stripped 6 bases from V and 1 base from J, with 11 bases between. The DNA of the CDR3 is TGTGCCAGCAGTAGACAGGTTGGCACAGATACGCAGTATTTT. This translates into CASSRQVGTDTQYF.

The sample holds one count of this clone. The rearrangement uses TRBV14 and TRBJ2-7, with unresolved D. The CDR3 is made up of 13 amino acids. V lost 4 bases and J 3 bases, leaving 10 bases between the germline ends. Germline values: CDR1 SGHDN, CDR2 FVKESK. The chain's CDR3 is CASSLQSVYEQYF. The CDR3 DNA sequence: TGTGCCAGCAGCCTCCAATCGGTCTACGAGCAGTACTTC.

The V call is TRBV27, the J call TRBJ2-7; 8 nucleotides line up with TRBD2. With V trimmed by 5 bases and J by 2 bases, 8 bases remained unmatched. The CDR3 spans 15 residues. Germline assignment: CDR1 MNHEY and CDR2 SMNVEV (reference sequence). The CDR3 DNA reads TGTGCCAGCAGTGACCGATCAGCGGGGGCCTACGAGCAGTACTTC. Translated: CASSDRSAGAYEQYF.

This clone was seen at least ten times. This sequence joins TRBV4-1 and TRBJ1-2; 8 bases fit TRBD1. This CDR3 has 13 amino acids. The V gene end was trimmed by 2 bases and the J gene end by 4 bases; junction bases not matched to a gene: 0. Per the germline V gene, CDR1 is MGHRA and CDR2 is YSYEKL. CDR3 sequence (DNA): TGCGCCAGCAGCCAACAGGGGGCCTATGGCTACACCTTC. This encodes CASSQQGAYGYTF.

A few counts support this clone. The rearrangement joins TRBV5-1 to TRBJ2-7, with a tentative D call TRBD1 (6 bases). Per germline, CDR1 SGHRS and CDR2 YFSETQ. V gave up 1 base and J gave up 1 base, with 9 bases separating them. The CDR3 runs 14 residues. Here the CDR3 reads CASSLSRGSYEQYF. In DNA form, the CDR3 reads TGCGCCAGCAGCTTGTCCAGGGGATCCTACGAGCAGTACTTC.

The chain couples TRBV5-6 to TRBJ1-3; D gene uncertain. CDR3 size: 13 residues. The V end was cut by 4 bases, the J end by 11 bases, with 16 bases between. The germline V gene encodes CDR1 SGHDT and CDR2 YYEEEE. CDR3 protein: CASSIGGHRAIYF. In DNA form, the CDR3 reads TGTGCCAGCAGCATCGGAGGGCATCGAGCCATATATTTT.

V is TRBV19 and J is TRBJ2-7; 8 bases fit TRBD1. The junction had 5 bases not matched to a gene; V was cut back by 1 base and J by 6 bases. The germline gives CDR1 LNHDA, CDR2 SQIVND (reference sequence). CDR3 length equals 14 residues. The CDR3 loop reads CASSIGTGPSEQYF. For the CDR3, the DNA is TGTGCCAGTAGTATAGGGACAGGGCCGAGCGAGCAGTACTTC.

This chain joins TRBV29-1 and TRBJ1-6; 7 nucleotides agree with TRBD1. The CDR3 covers 15 residues. The junction had 10 bases not matched to a gene; V was cut back by 6 bases and J by 5 bases. CDR1 SQVTM and CDR2 ANQGSEA come from the germline V gene. In nucleotides, the CDR3 is TGCAGCGTACGACAGGGCGTAGGAGATAATTCACCCCTCCACTTT. This encodes CSVRQGVGDNSPLHF.